These T cell receptor beta chains were read from a single sample in a study of OX40 agonist ivuxolimab in advanced cancers. Only in-frame clones appear in the TCRdb table, and some are missing; sequencing was by immunoSEQ multiplex PCR. This table holds 50,000 to 55,000 clones, 75% to 85% found once. Sequences were derived from CD4+ or CD8+ T cells sorted from blood, sampled in a trial of the OX40 agonist ivuxolimab. The receptor set was obtained from an adult with an advanced solid tumor such as melanoma, head and neck, liver or kidney cancer. Each CDR3 is given with its conserved first and last residue. A D gene is named only where the DNA matches it firmly. Clone size is given for some rows only: seen once, a few or many times, or a class if the clone is expanded.

d_call clone_size j_call v_call cdr3_nt cdr3_aa
. . TRBJ2-3 TRBV18 TGTGCCAGCTCACCAGCCTCCCGCAGAGATACGCAGTATTTT CASSPASRRDTQYF
. . TRBJ1-1 TRBV6-1 TGTGCCAGCAGGTCCTGGGGGACGGGAACTGAAGCTTTCTTT CASRSWGTGTEAFF
. . TRBJ2-2 TRBV10-1 TGCGCCAGCAGTGTGAAGGGGACCGGGGAGCTGTTTTTT CASSVKGTGELFF
TRBD1 . TRBJ1-2 TRBV19 TGTGCCAGTAGTATTGGACAGGGCTATGGCTACACCTTC CASSIGQGYGYTF
TRBD2 . TRBJ2-1 TRBV13 TGTGCCAGCAGCCCCTCTCTGTCGATAGCGGGGGGCCTAAACCATTACAATGAGCAGTTCTTC CASSPSLSIAGGLNHYNEQFF
. . TRBJ2-7 TRBV4-1 TGCGCCAGCAGCCAGTCCGACAGCCTAACTAGGGAGCAGTACTTC CASSQSDSLTREQYF
TRBD1 . TRBJ2-2 TRBV25-1 TGTGCCAGCAGTGTACAGGGGGCCACCGGGGAGCTGTTTTTT CASSVQGATGELFF
. . TRBJ2-1 TRBV5-1 TGCGCCAGCAGCTTCCGGCCGGTAGCTTACAATGAGCAGTTCTTC CASSFRPVAYNEQFF
. . TRBJ2-3 TRBV5-5 TGTGCCAGCAGCTTGGAGGGCAGAGCTAGCACAGATACGCAGTATTTT CASSLEGRASTDTQYF
. . TRBJ2-1 TRBV19 TGTGCCAGTAGTATCCCCTTTCGCGGGAATGAGCAGTTCTTC CASSIPFRGNEQFF
TRBD2 . TRBJ2-3 TRBV4-1 TGCGCCAGCAGCCAAGAGGGGGCGGGGGGGCCAACAGATACGCAGTATTTT CASSQEGAGGPTDTQYF
. . TRBJ1-4 TRBV28 TGTGCCAGCAGTTTACAGGGATCTAATGAAAAACTGTTTTTT CASSLQGSNEKLFF
. . TRBJ2-7 TRBV2 TGTGCCAGCCAAATCCGAGACACCTCCTACGAGCAGTACTTC CASQIRDTSYEQYF
TRBD2 . TRBJ2-3 TRBV11-2 TGTGCCAGCAGCTCATCAGCGGGGAGCACAGATACGCAGTATTTT CASSSSAGSTDTQYF
. . TRBJ2-7 TRBV19 TGTGCCAGTAGTTCCCCTCGATCGAAAAGCCCATACGAGCAGTACTTC CASSSPRSKSPYEQYF
. . TRBJ2-7 TRBV2 TGTGCCAGCAGCATCCTCTCCTACGAGCAGTACTTC CASSILSYEQYF
. . TRBJ2-7 TRBV7-9 TGTGCCAGCAGATCCTGGGGAGGAACGGAATCCTACGAGCAGTACTTC CASRSWGGTESYEQYF
TRBD2 . TRBJ2-3 TRBV5-1 TGCGCCAGCAGGTATAGCGGGGGGTACACAGATACGCAGTATTTT CASRYSGGYTDTQYF
TRBD1 . TRBJ1-2 TRBV11-2 TGTGCCAGCAGCTCAAACCGGGGACAGGGCGACTATGGCTACACCTTC CASSSNRGQGDYGYTF
. . TRBJ2-3 TRBV6-1 TGTGCCAGCAGTGAGGTAGTAGCGGTGCCCGCTAGCACAGATACGCAGTATTTT CASSEVVAVPASTDTQYF
TRBD1 . TRBJ1-1 TRBV2 TGTGCCAGCAGTACAAACAACAGGGGCCCTGAAGCTTTCTTT CASSTNNRGPEAFF
. . TRBJ2-3 TRBV4-1 TGCGCCAGCAGCCAAAGGGTCAGGGGTTCAGATACGCAGTATTTT CASSQRVRGSDTQYF
TRBD1 . TRBJ2-7 TRBV19 TGTGCCAGTAGTATGGCCGGGACAGGGGGCGACGAGCAGTACTTC CASSMAGTGGDEQYF
. . TRBJ2-3 TRBV4-1 TGCGCCAGCAGCCTAACAGGAGGAGCGGGCGATGAATCAGATACGCAGTATTTT CASSLTGGAGDESDTQYF
TRBD1 . TRBJ1-2 TRBV5-1 TGCGCCAGCAACCCCGGGACAGGGCCCGGCTACACCTTC CASNPGTGPGYTF
TRBD2 . TRBJ2-3 TRBV5-1 TGCGCCAGCAGCCCCGGACTAGCGGGGACAGATACGCAGTATTTT CASSPGLAGTDTQYF
. . TRBJ1-6 TRBV7-3 TGTGCCAGCAGCTTAAATCCAGGGGAGAGATCACCCCTCCACTTT CASSLNPGERSPLHF
. . TRBJ2-7 TRBV19 TGTGCCAGTAGTCCCTGGACTGGGGCGACCCTTAGGGAGCAGTACTTC CASSPWTGATLREQYF
. . TRBJ2-1 TRBV19 TGTGCCAGTAGTATTCCAGCTGGCAGGGGATCAGGTAATGAGCAGTTCTTC CASSIPAGRGSGNEQFF
. once TRBJ2-7 TRBV6-5 TGTGCCAGCAGGGGAGGGGGCGCCTACGAGCAGTACTTC CASRGGGAYEQYF
. few TRBJ1-4 TRBV5-1 TGCGCCAGCAGCTTGGCTTTAGGGGTTAATGAAAAACTGTTTTTT CASSLALGVNEKLFF
. . TRBJ1-6 TRBV6-1 TGTGCCAGCAGTGAGCCGACGGGGAATTCACCCCTCCACTTT CASSEPTGNSPLHF
. . TRBJ2-1 TRBV5-6 TGTGCCAGCAGCCCGGAGGGGGGGAGCTCCTACAATGAGCAGTTCTTC CASSPEGGSSYNEQFF
. . TRBJ1-5 TRBV18 TGTGCCAGCTCAAAGGACAGAAATCAGCCCCAGCATTTT CASSKDRNQPQHF
. . TRBJ2-2 TRBV2 TGTGCCAGCAGTGTGGGGCCTGCCCCCGGGGAGCTGTTTTTT CASSVGPAPGELFF
TRBD1 . TRBJ1-4 TRBV5-1 TGCGCCAGCAGCTTGGGCCCGGAGACAGGGGTACGTGAAAAACTGTTTTTT CASSLGPETGVREKLFF
TRBD2 . TRBJ2-5 TRBV7-7 TGTGCCAGCAGCTCCTCCGGGACTAAAGGAGAGACCCAGTACTTC CASSSSGTKGETQYF
TRBD2 . TRBJ2-1 TRBV7-2 TGTGCCAGCAGCTTAGAACTAGCGGAATACAATGAGCAGTTCTTC CASSLELAEYNEQFF
. . TRBJ1-3 TRBV5-4 TGTGCCAGCAGCTTGGCAGGGGCCCATTCTGGAAACACCATATATTTT CASSLAGAHSGNTIYF
. once TRBJ1-1 TRBV6-5 TGTGCCAGCAGTTATGGAGCACCGAACACTGAAGCTTTCTTT CASSYGAPNTEAFF
. . TRBJ2-1 TRBV11-2 TGTGCCAGCAGCGTCGACGGAATCATCTACAATGAGCAGTTCTTC CASSVDGIIYNEQFF
. . TRBJ2-7 TRBV6-1 TGTGCCAGCAGTAGCGGACAGCTTACCTACGAGCAGTACTTC CASSSGQLTYEQYF
. . TRBJ1-6 TRBV19 TGTGCCAGTAGTACCCGGGACGGGAATAATTCACCCCTCCACTTT CASSTRDGNNSPLHF
. . TRBJ2-5 TRBV11-2 TGTGCCAGCAGCTTAGATCTTTCGAGTGGGCGTCAATACTTC CASSLDLSSGRQYF
TRBD1 . TRBJ1-2 TRBV14 TGTGCCAGCAGCCCCCGGACAGGGAACTATGGCTACACCTTC CASSPRTGNYGYTF
. . TRBJ1-2 TRBV28 TGTGCCAGCAGTAGTCTGGACGGGTCCTATGGCTACACCTTC CASSSLDGSYGYTF
. . TRBJ1-2 TRBV2 TGTGCCAGCAGCGAAAATCGTCCTGGACTGAACGGCTACACCTTC CASSENRPGLNGYTF
. few TRBJ1-1 TRBV29-1 TGCAGCGTTGTTCCGGGGAACACTGAAGCTTTCTTT CSVVPGNTEAFF
. . TRBJ2-3 TRBV11-2 TGTGCCAGCAGCTTAGATTCCAGGATTACGCAGTATTTT CASSLDSRITQYF
. . TRBJ2-3 TRBV7-9 TGTGCCAGCAGCTGGGGGCGGACAAGCACAGATACGCAGTATTTT CASSWGRTSTDTQYF
TRBD2 . TRBJ2-1 TRBV11-3 TGTGCCAGCAGCTTCTCTGACCCTCTAGCGGGTAGCTCCTACAATGAGCAGTTCTTC CASSFSDPLAGSSYNEQFF
TRBD1 . TRBJ1-6 TRBV4-1 TGCGCCAGCAGCCAAGATCCGGAGGGGGCGTCTAATTCACCCCTCCACTTT CASSQDPEGASNSPLHF
TRBD1 . TRBJ1-2 TRBV19 TGTGCCAGTAGTACCCCCACAGGGGACTATGGCTACACCTTC CASSTPTGDYGYTF
. . TRBJ1-2 TRBV6-1 TGTGCCAGCAGTTCAAACCCCGGGTATGGCTACACCTTC CASSSNPGYGYTF
TRBD2 . TRBJ2-1 TRBV10-2 TGCGCCAGCAGTGAAGGTAGCGGGTCGGTCAATGAGCGGTTCTTC CASSEGSGSVNERFF
. once TRBJ2-1 TRBV15 TGTGCCACCAGCAGAGAGATTAGAGGGAGCAATGAGCAGTTCTTC CATSREIRGSNEQFF
. few TRBJ2-5 TRBV6-1 TGTGCCAGCAGTGATGGGGGTGCCGGGGCCCAGTACTTC CASSDGGAGAQYF
TRBD1 . TRBJ2-1 TRBV9 TGTGCCAGCAGCGTAGTGGCAGAGGCAGGGGGTGAGCAGTTCTTC CASSVVAEAGGEQFF
TRBD2 . TRBJ2-7 TRBV20-1 TGCAGTGCAAGCGGGGACCGGGAGCAGTACTTC CSASGDREQYF